The 2 T cell receptor beta chains below were found in one sample sequenced in a study of T cell changes during pregnancy in multiple sclerosis. The assay was immunoSEQ multiplex PCR, and TCRdb's table has in-frame clones only and misses some. The table lists some 27,000 clones, around 90% of them singletons. Sequencing was performed on CD8+ T cells from peripheral blood mononuclear cells, taken before pregnancy. The receptors here all came from a female donor with multiple sclerosis, enrolled in a pregnancy study.

The chain couples TRBV6-7 to TRBJ1-5; 7 bases agree with TRBD1. TRBV6-7 is identified as an open reading frame with a role that is uncertain. This CDR3 has 17 residues. V lost 5 bases to trimming and J lost 3 bases; unmatched junction nucleotides: 13. Written as DNA, the CDR3 is TGTGCCAGCAGTCGTCACAGGGGCCCCTGGACCAATCAGCCCCAGCATTTT. This encodes CASSRHRGPWTNQPQHF.

CDR3 residues: CASSVRSVSTGGTGELFF. Here the CDR3 DNA reads TGTGCCAGCAGCGTACGTTCAGTATCGACCGGGGGGACCGGGGAGCTGTTTTTT. The chain carries TRBV9 and TRBJ2-2; 7 bases are shared with TRBD2. Germline CDR1 and CDR2: SGDLS and YYNGEE. The V and J ends lost 1 base and 5 bases, in that order; junction bases with no gene match: 14. This CDR3 is built from 18 residues.